This is a list of T cell receptor beta chains from one sample in a study of PD-1 blockade in classical Hodgkin lymphoma. Repertoires were generated with immunoSEQ multiplex PCR, while TCRdb's copy carries only in-frame clones and drops some. The sample includes some 46,000 clones, around 82% of them seen just once. The sequencing here drew on peripheral blood mononuclear cells (PBMCs), taken before the second cycle of nivolumab. The receptors here all came from a human donor with classical Hodgkin lymphoma. Both conserved end residues are part of each CDR3. Fields, in order: V gene, clone size, D gene, J gene, CDR3 protein, CDR3 DNA. D genes are given only for firm matches. Some rows have no size entry. The others give once, few or many, or a class for an expanded clone.

TRBV6-1	.	TRBD2	TRBJ2-2	CASTGGRTGELFF	TGTGCCAGCACGGGGGGGCGTACCGGGGAGCTGTTTTTT
TRBV7-9	.	.	TRBJ1-5	CASSLGLNNQPQHF	TGTGCCAGCAGCTTAGGTCTGAACAATCAGCCCCAGCATTTT
TRBV6-5	.	.	TRBJ1-1	CAVRTAVGTEAFF	TGTGCCGTCCGGACGGCCGTCGGTACTGAAGCTTTCTTT
TRBV6-5	few	.	TRBJ2-6	CASSYSEDSGANVLTF	TGTGCCAGCAGTTACTCGGAGGACTCTGGGGCCAACGTCCTGACTTTC
TRBV29-1	.	.	TRBJ1-2	CSASVGVPYGYTF	TGCAGCGCCTCTGTCGGGGTCCCCTATGGCTACACCTTC
TRBV5-4	.	TRBD1	TRBJ1-2	CASSSPGTDFYGYTF	TGTGCCAGCAGCTCCCCCGGGACAGACTTTTATGGCTACACCTTC
TRBV4-3	.	TRBD1	TRBJ1-4	CASSQDPGTGLEKLFF	TGCGCCAGCAGCCAGGACCCCGGGACAGGGCTGGAAAAACTGTTTTTT
TRBV11-2	.	.	TRBJ2-5	CASSSGETQYF	TGTGCCAGCAGCTCCGGGGAGACCCAGTACTTC
TRBV28	.	.	TRBJ1-5	CASKDRINQPQHF	TGTGCCAGCAAAGACCGAATCAATCAGCCCCAGCATTTT
TRBV4-1	.	.	TRBJ2-1	CASSQESQRNEQFF	TGCGCCAGCAGCCAAGAATCCCAAAGGAATGAGCAGTTCTTC
TRBV5-1	.	TRBD2	TRBJ2-7	CASSLGLAESLYEQYF	TGCGCCAGCAGCCTAGGACTAGCGGAATCTCTCTACGAGCAGTACTTC
TRBV5-1	.	TRBD1	TRBJ1-2	CASSSGTEYGYTF	TGCGCCAGCAGCTCCGGGACAGAGTATGGCTACACCTTC
TRBV11-3	.	TRBD1	TRBJ1-1	CASSLAAPGQGARDTEAFF	TGTGCCAGCAGCTTAGCGGCGCCGGGACAGGGGGCCAGGGACACTGAAGCTTTCTTT
TRBV7-7	.	.	TRBJ2-2	CASSLRQGQGELFF	TGTGCCAGCAGCTTACGGCAGGGGCAGGGGGAGCTGTTTTTT
TRBV2	.	.	TRBJ1-1	CASSGTRNTEAFF	TGTGCCAGCAGTGGGACAAGAAACACTGAAGCTTTCTTT
TRBV10-1	.	.	TRBJ2-1	CASSGIQAGQHYNEQFF	TGCGCCAGCAGTGGGATACAGGCGGGACAGCATTACAATGAGCAGTTCTTC
TRBV14	.	.	TRBJ2-1	CASSQDRSAASYNEQFF	TGTGCCAGCAGCCAAGATCGGTCCGCGGCCTCCTACAATGAGCAGTTCTTC
TRBV7-3	.	.	TRBJ2-3	CASSLKIGTGSTDTQYF	TGTGCCAGCAGCTTAAAGATCGGAACGGGGAGCACAGATACGCAGTATTTT
TRBV4-2	few	.	TRBJ1-2	CASSQAQSEIPLNYGYTF	TGTGCCAGCAGCCAAGCCCAATCTGAAATCCCACTTAACTATGGCTACACCTTC
TRBV11-3	.	.	TRBJ1-1	CASSAIAGQNTEAFF	TGTGCCAGCAGCGCAATTGCCGGGCAGAACACTGAAGCTTTCTTT
TRBV10-2	.	TRBD1	TRBJ2-7	CASSSGGRTYEQYF	TGCGCCAGCAGTTCAGGGGGAAGGACCTACGAGCAGTACTTC
TRBV9	.	TRBD2	TRBJ2-7	CASSVGTAGLADYEQYF	TGTGCCAGCAGCGTGGGGACCGCCGGACTAGCGGACTACGAGCAGTACTTC
TRBV2	.	TRBD2	TRBJ2-4	CASRVTASGAAKNIQYF	TGTGCCAGCAGGGTGACGGCTAGCGGGGCAGCCAAAAACATTCAGTACTTC
TRBV10-1	.	TRBD1	TRBJ1-2	CASSATGQDYGYTF	TGCGCCAGCAGTGCGACGGGACAGGACTATGGCTACACCTTC
TRBV28	.	.	TRBJ1-1	CASSDGRATEAFF	TGTGCCAGCAGTGATGGACGGGCCACTGAAGCTTTCTTT
TRBV7-9	.	.	TRBJ1-4	CASTTNGLAGEKLFF	TGTGCCAGCACCACTAACGGTTTAGCGGGGGAAAAACTGTTTTTT
TRBV29-1	once	TRBD1	TRBJ2-7	CSVSEDRGSYEQYF	TGCAGCGTTTCAGAGGACAGGGGTTCCTACGAGCAGTACTTC
TRBV18	.	.	TRBJ1-1	CASSANFRDTEAFF	TGTGCCAGCTCAGCAAATTTTCGGGACACTGAAGCTTTCTTT
TRBV6-5	.	TRBD1	TRBJ2-2	CASSYQQGVSGELFF	TGTGCCAGCAGTTACCAACAGGGGGTTTCCGGGGAGCTGTTTTTT
TRBV7-6	.	TRBD1	TRBJ2-3	CASSLVQGAGTDTQYF	TGTGCCAGCAGCTTAGTACAGGGGGCAGGGACAGATACGCAGTATTTT
TRBV9	.	TRBD2	TRBJ2-3	CASSLPWEREGDTQYF	TGTGCCAGCAGCCTCCCTTGGGAGCGGGAAGGAGATACGCAGTATTTT
TRBV27	.	.	TRBJ2-5	CASSLTGTQTQYF	TGTGCCAGCAGTTTAACCGGGACACAGACCCAGTACTTC
TRBV7-7	.	TRBD2	TRBJ2-7	CASSRTSDSYEQYF	TGTGCTAGCAGCCGGACTAGCGACTCCTACGAGCAGTACTTC
TRBV7-2	.	.	TRBJ2-7	CASSFTGSSYEQYF	TGTGCCAGCAGCTTTACCGGGTCCTCCTACGAGCAGTACTTC
TRBV6-1	.	TRBD2	TRBJ2-3	CASRGGGAVFSTQYF	TGTGCCAGCAGGGGCGGGGGGGCCGTTTTCTCTACGCAGTATTTT
TRBV28	.	.	TRBJ1-1	CASRSGAPPPVF	TGTGCCAGCAGGTCCGGGGCTCCTCCCCCCGTCTTT
TRBV6-1	.	.	TRBJ2-1	CASSEPQAGKFF	TGTGCCAGCAGTGAACCACAGGCTGGAAAGTTCTTC
TRBV5-6	.	TRBD1	TRBJ1-1	CASSPAEQGGRMNTEAFF	TGTGCCAGCAGCCCTGCCGAACAGGGGGGCAGAATGAACACTGAAGCTTTCTTT
TRBV29-1	.	.	TRBJ1-2	CSVVFSLNYGYTF	TGCAGCGTTGTCTTTTCGTTAAACTATGGCTACACCTTC
TRBV7-2	medium-sized	TRBD1	TRBJ1-5	CASSSGQGIKQPQHF	TGTGCCAGCAGCTCGGGACAGGGCATCAAACAGCCCCAGCATTTT
TRBV29-1	.	.	TRBJ1-1	CSVEVQRGTEAFF	TGCAGCGTTGAAGTCCAGAGGGGCACTGAAGCTTTCTTT
TRBV5-1	.	.	TRBJ2-2	CASSYQGTGELFF	TGCGCCAGCAGTTATCAGGGAACCGGGGAGCTGTTTTTT
TRBV5-1	once	.	TRBJ1-2	CASSLEGGVSGYTF	TGCGCCAGCAGCTTGGAGGGAGGGGTGAGCGGCTACACCTTC
TRBV7-9	.	.	TRBJ1-1	CASSLIQGLDEAFF	TGTGCCAGCAGCTTAATTCAGGGTTTGGATGAAGCTTTCTTT
TRBV15	.	.	TRBJ2-3	CATSRDSTDTQYF	TGTGCCACCAGCAGAGATAGCACAGATACGCAGTATTTT
TRBV7-3	.	.	TRBJ2-1	CASSPGLGYNEQFF	TGTGCCAGCAGCCCTGGACTGGGATACAATGAGCAGTTCTTC